A selection of T cell receptor beta chains follows, all from one sample in a study of blood T cell repertoires in COVID-19. The method was immunoSEQ multiplex PCR; TCRdb's version includes in-frame clones alone and lacks a portion of them. The sample holds 410,000 or so clones, about 91% seen once. Sequenced sample: peripheral blood. The origin of the receptors is a woman between 40 and 50 years old with COVID-19, enrolled during active disease. CDR3s include the opening cysteine and the closing phenylalanine or tryptophan. The D gene is left open where the match is weak. Clone size appears in some rows only: once, few, many, or a class for an expanded clone.

CDR3nt	CDR3aa	abundance	j_gene	d_gene	v_gene
TGTGCCAGCAGCCCACAGGGGGCGAGTCGGAACTATGGCTACACCTTC	CASSPQGASRNYGYTF	once	TRBJ1-2	TRBD1	TRBV11-2
TGTGCCAGCAGTCCCTCCGTACTGCTAGCGGGGTACAATGAGCAGTTCTTC	CASSPSVLLAGYNEQFF	.	TRBJ2-1	TRBD2	TRBV6-2/TRBV6-3
TGTGCCAGCAGTACAGGTAATCAGCCCCAGCATTTT	CASSTGNQPQHF	.	TRBJ1-5	.	TRBV28
TGTGCCAGCAGCGAGGGACAGGCTGGCAATCAGCCCCAGCATTTT	CASSEGQAGNQPQHF	.	TRBJ1-5	TRBD1	TRBV7-9
TGTGCCAGCAGCCGCAGGATTGGGAGGATGCAGAGCTCTGGAAACACCATATATTTT	CASSRRIGRMQSSGNTIYF	.	TRBJ1-3	.	TRBV14
TGTGCCACCAGCAGAGATCTACAGGGGAACACTGAAGCTTTCTTT	CATSRDLQGNTEAFF	.	TRBJ1-1	.	TRBV15
TGTGCCAGCAGCGACGGCGGGGGTAACACTGAAGCTTTCTTT	CASSDGGGNTEAFF	few	TRBJ1-1	.	TRBV9
TGTGCCAGCAGGAAGCCCGGGAACACTGAAGCTTTCTTT	CASRKPGNTEAFF	.	TRBJ1-1	.	TRBV6-6
TGTGCCAGCAGCCAAGATCCACTAGCGGGAGGGAATGAGCAGTTCTTC	CASSQDPLAGGNEQFF	.	TRBJ2-1	TRBD2	TRBV4-2
TGCGCCAGCAGCCAAGATGTCAGAAATAACTATGGCTACACCTTC	CASSQDVRNNYGYTF	.	TRBJ1-2	.	TRBV4-3
TGTGCCAGCAGTTTATATGGGGGAGGGGTCACCTACAATGAGCAGTTCTTC	CASSLYGGGVTYNEQFF	.	TRBJ2-1	TRBD2	TRBV27
TGTGCCAGCAGTACCTCAGGGGGCTCATTAGGTCAGCCCCAGCATTTT	CASSTSGGSLGQPQHF	.	TRBJ1-5	TRBD1	TRBV28
TGTGCCAGCAGTGATCAGGGTGGAAGCACAGATACGCAGTATTTT	CASSDQGGSTDTQYF	.	TRBJ2-3	.	TRBV6-4
TGTGCCAGCAGTTTAGCAGGGGCGATTCAGCCCCAGCATTTT	CASSLAGAIQPQHF	.	TRBJ1-5	.	TRBV27
TGTGCCAGTACCAACAGAGGCCTAGCGACAGATACGCAGTATTTT	CASTNRGLATDTQYF	.	TRBJ2-3	.	TRBV19
TGTGCCAGCGGCACTAGCGGGAAGACAGATACGCAGTATTTT	CASGTSGKTDTQYF	.	TRBJ2-3	TRBD2	TRBV7-9
TGTGCCAGCAGCCCCTCCCCGGGACACCCCGAAGGATCCTATGGCTACACCTTC	CASSPSPGHPEGSYGYTF	.	TRBJ1-2	.	TRBV9
TGTGCCAGCAGCGGAAGAGCGGGGCTAGAGACCCAGTACTTC	CASSGRAGLETQYF	.	TRBJ2-5	TRBD2	TRBV9
TGTGCCGCTATCCCGGGACTAGCGGCGCACGAGCAGTACTTC	CAAIPGLAAHEQYF	.	TRBJ2-7	TRBD2	TRBV28
TGTGCCACCAGAGGACTCTTTATTGGGGAGACCCAGTACTTC	CATRGLFIGETQYF	.	TRBJ2-5	.	TRBV15
TGTGCCAGCAGCCCGGGACAGGGACACTATGGCTACACCTTC	CASSPGQGHYGYTF	.	TRBJ1-2	TRBD1	TRBV3-1/TRBV3-2
TGTGCCAGCAGTCAAAGGACAGGTTGGACTGAAGCTTTCTTT	CASSQRTGWTEAFF	.	TRBJ1-1	TRBD1	TRBV6-5
TGTGCCAGCAGCTCAGGCGCACCTAATTCACCCCTCCACTTT	CASSSGAPNSPLHF	.	TRBJ1-6	.	TRBV11-2
TGTGCCAGCAGTTCATTATCCCCCCGGAGGGTTGAAGCTTTCTTT	CASSSLSPRRVEAFF	.	TRBJ1-1	.	TRBV28
TGTGCCAGCAGTTTTATAGGGGGCAACTATGGCTACACCTTC	CASSFIGGNYGYTF	.	TRBJ1-2	TRBD1	TRBV28
TGTGCCAGCAGTCCCCTTTTGGGAGGGCGGGACTCCTATAATTCACCCCTCCACTTT	CASSPLLGGRDSYNSPLHF	.	TRBJ1-6	.	TRBV28
TGTGCCAGCAGCTTTAAAACAGGGGGCGTCACTGAAGCTTTCTTT	CASSFKTGGVTEAFF	few	TRBJ1-1	TRBD1	TRBV7-2
TGTGCCAGCAGTTTTTATTTGGGACTAGCCAAAAACATTCAGTACTTC	CASSFYLGLAKNIQYF	once	TRBJ2-4	.	TRBV27
TGTGCCAGCAGCCCTATGTTCCTAAACTATGGCTACACCTTC	CASSPMFLNYGYTF	.	TRBJ1-2	.	TRBV7-9
TGCGCCAGCAGGGGACAGGGGGCCCACGGGGAGCTGTTTTTT	CASRGQGAHGELFF	.	TRBJ2-2	TRBD1	TRBV5-1
TGTGCCAGCAGCGCAAGGACAGGGGTAAGGTACGAGCAGTACTTC	CASSARTGVRYEQYF	.	TRBJ2-7	TRBD1	TRBV11-2
TGTGCCAGCAGCTTCCTAGCGGGAGGTTACAATGAGCAGTTCTTC	CASSFLAGGYNEQFF	.	TRBJ2-1	TRBD2	TRBV6-5
TGCGCCAGCAGCGCCCAAGCGGGAACCAATGAGCAGTTCTTC	CASSAQAGTNEQFF	few	TRBJ2-1	TRBD2	TRBV5-1
TGTGCCAGCAGCTTAGAAACCAGGGTCAAAGGAAACACCATATATTTT	CASSLETRVKGNTIYF	.	TRBJ1-3	.	TRBV7-9
TGTGCCAGCAGCTTAGGGGCAGGGCAGGAGTACCAAGAGACCCAGTACTTC	CASSLGAGQEYQETQYF	.	TRBJ2-5	.	TRBV7-6
TGTGCCAGCAGTTTAGAGGGCTCCTACAATGAGCAGTTCTTC	CASSLEGSYNEQFF	.	TRBJ2-1	.	TRBV27
TGCGCCAGCAGCCAACCTACAGGGGCGGTCCTGACTTTC	CASSQPTGAVLTF	.	TRBJ2-6	TRBD1	TRBV4-1
TGTGCCAGCAGCCCGGACAGGGGACCTTCGGAGACCCAGTACTTC	CASSPDRGPSETQYF	.	TRBJ2-5	TRBD1	TRBV3-1/TRBV3-2
TGTGCCTGGAGTGCGCGGGGGGGAGAAGGCAATCAGCCCCAGCATTTT	CAWSARGGEGNQPQHF	.	TRBJ1-5	.	TRBV30
TGCGCCAGCAGCTTGACAGGGGGTGACAGAAACACCATATATTTT	CASSLTGGDRNTIYF	.	TRBJ1-3	TRBD1	TRBV5-1
TGTGCCAGCAGTTATGAAACAGGGGCTTCGTATGGCTACACCTTC	CASSYETGASYGYTF	.	TRBJ1-2	TRBD1	TRBV6-5
TGTGCCAGCAGTGAAATTGCGGGACTCGCAGTTGAGCAGTTCTTC	CASSEIAGLAVEQFF	.	TRBJ2-1	.	TRBV6-1
TGTGCCATCAGCCTAGGGGGCGCGAACTATGGCTACACCTTC	CAISLGGANYGYTF	.	TRBJ1-2	TRBD1	TRBV10-3
TGCACCAGCAGCCCTTATCAAGGGAGGAGAAGTTTCTATGGCTACACCTTC	CTSSPYQGRRSFYGYTF	.	TRBJ1-2	.	TRBV1
TGTGCCAGCAGCCCCAGACAGGGGAACTATGGCTACACCTTC	CASSPRQGNYGYTF	.	TRBJ1-2	TRBD1	TRBV7-2